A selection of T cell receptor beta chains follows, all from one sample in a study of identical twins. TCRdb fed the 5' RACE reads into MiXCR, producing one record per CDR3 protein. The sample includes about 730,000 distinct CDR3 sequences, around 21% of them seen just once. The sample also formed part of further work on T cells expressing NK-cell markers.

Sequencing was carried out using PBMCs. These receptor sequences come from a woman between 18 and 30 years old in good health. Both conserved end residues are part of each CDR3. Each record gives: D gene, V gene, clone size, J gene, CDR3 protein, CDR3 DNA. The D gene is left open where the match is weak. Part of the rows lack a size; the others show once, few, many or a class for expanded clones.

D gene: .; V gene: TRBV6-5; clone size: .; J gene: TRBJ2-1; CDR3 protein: CASSYSGWLSNEQFF; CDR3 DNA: TGTGCCAGCAGTTACTCCGGCTGGCTGTCCAATGAGCAGTTCTTC
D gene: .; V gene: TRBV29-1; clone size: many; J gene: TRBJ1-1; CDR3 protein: CSVAGRDTEAFF; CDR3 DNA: TGCAGCGTTGCGGGGAGGGACACTGAAGCTTTCTTT
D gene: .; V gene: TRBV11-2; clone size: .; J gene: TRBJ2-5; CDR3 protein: CASSLGGEGLETQYF; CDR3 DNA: TGTGCCAGCAGCTTAGGGGGGGAAGGATTGGAGACCCAGTACTTC
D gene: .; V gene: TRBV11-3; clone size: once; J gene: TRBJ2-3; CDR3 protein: CASSPQGSRTDTQYF; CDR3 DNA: TGTGCCAGCAGCCCTCAGGGGAGTAGGACAGATACGCAGTATTTT
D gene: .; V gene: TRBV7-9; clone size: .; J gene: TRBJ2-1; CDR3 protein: CATEYEQFF; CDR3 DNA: TGTGCCACCGAGTATGAGCAGTTCTTC
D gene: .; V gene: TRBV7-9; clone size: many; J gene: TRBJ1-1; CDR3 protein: CASSLRVGLNTEAFF; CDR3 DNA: TGTGCCAGCAGCCTACGAGTAGGGTTGAACACTGAAGCTTTCTTT
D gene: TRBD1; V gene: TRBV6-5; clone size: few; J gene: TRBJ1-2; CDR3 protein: CASSYYAGGADGYTF; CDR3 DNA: TGTGCCAGCAGTTACTATGCAGGGGGCGCGGATGGCTACACCTTC
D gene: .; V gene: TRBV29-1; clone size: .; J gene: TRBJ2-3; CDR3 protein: CSVNGVLDTDTQYF; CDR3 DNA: TGCAGCGTGAACGGGGTCCTAGACACAGATACGCAGTATTTT
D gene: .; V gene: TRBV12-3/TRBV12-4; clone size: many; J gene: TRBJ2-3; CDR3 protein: CASSGLTTDTQYF; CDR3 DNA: TGTGCCAGCAGTGGACTAACCACAGATACGCAGTATTTT
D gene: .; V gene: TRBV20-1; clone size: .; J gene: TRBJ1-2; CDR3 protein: CSARDQAGSNYGYTF; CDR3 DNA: TGCAGTGCTAGAGATCAGGCAGGGTCTAACTATGGCTACACCTTC
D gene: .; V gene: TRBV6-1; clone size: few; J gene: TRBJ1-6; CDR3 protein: CASSEWEWVNSPLHF; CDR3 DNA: TGTGCCAGCAGTGAATGGGAATGGGTCAATTCACCCCTCCACTTT
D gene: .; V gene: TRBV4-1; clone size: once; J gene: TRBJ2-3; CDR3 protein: CASSQDPHGTAADTQYF; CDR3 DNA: TGCGCCAGCAGCCAAGATCCCCACGGGACCGCCGCTGATACGCAGTATTTT
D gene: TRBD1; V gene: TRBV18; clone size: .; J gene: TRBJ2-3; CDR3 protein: CASSRTGGSTDTQYF; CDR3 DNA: TGTGCCAGCTCCCGGACAGGGGGGAGCACAGATACGCAGTATTTT
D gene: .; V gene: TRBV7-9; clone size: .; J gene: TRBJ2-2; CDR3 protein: CASTSRTGNTGELFF; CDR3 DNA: TGTGCCAGCACCTCGAGGACGGGGAACACCGGGGAGCTGTTTTTT
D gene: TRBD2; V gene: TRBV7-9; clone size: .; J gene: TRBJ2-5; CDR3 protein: CASSLFASGSSETQYF; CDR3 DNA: TGTGCCAGCAGCTTATTTGCCAGCGGGAGTTCGGAGACCCAGTACTTC